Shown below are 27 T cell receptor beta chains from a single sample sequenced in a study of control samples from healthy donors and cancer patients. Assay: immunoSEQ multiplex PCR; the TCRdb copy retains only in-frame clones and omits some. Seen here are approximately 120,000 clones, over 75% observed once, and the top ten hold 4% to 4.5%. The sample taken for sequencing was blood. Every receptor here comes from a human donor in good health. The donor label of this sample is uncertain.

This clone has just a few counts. The CDR3 DNA reads as TGTGCCAGCAGTGTACGTGATTCTGGGGCCAACGTCCTGACTTTC. It encodes CASSVRDSGANVLTF. V is TRBV6-2 or TRBV6-3 and J is TRBJ2-6; D uncertain. The V gene lost 5 bases and the J gene lost 1 base, with 9 bases spanning the gap. CDR1 is MNHEY, CDR2 SVGEGT, per germline. The CDR3 is 15 amino acids.

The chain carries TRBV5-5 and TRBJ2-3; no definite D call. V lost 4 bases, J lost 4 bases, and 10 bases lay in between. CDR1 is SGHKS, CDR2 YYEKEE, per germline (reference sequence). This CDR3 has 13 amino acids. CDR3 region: CASSAAGPDTQYF. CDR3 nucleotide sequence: TGTGCCAGCAGCGCGGCCGGTCCAGATACGCAGTATTTT.

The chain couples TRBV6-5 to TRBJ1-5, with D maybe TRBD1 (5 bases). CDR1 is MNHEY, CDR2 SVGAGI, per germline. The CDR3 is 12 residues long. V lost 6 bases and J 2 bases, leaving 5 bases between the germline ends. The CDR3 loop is CASSRGNQPQHF. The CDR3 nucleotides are TGTGCCAGCAGCAGGGGCAATCAGCCCCAGCATTTT.

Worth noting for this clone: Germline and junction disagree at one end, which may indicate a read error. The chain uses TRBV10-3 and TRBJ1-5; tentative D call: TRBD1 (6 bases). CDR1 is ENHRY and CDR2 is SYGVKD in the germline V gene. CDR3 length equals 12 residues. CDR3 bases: TGTGCCATCAGTGAGCAAGGACAGATCCTGTATTTT. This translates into CAISEQGQILYF.

Here the CDR3 DNA reads TGTGCCAGTGGAGGACAGGGACTAAACATTCAGTACTTC. Residues: CASGGQGLNIQYF. The chain links TRBV2 to TRBJ2-4; 8 positions match TRBD1. The CDR3 runs to 13 residues. V shed 9 bases and J 6 bases; nucleotides not matched to a gene: 7. CDR1 is SNHLY, CDR2 FYNNEI, per germline.

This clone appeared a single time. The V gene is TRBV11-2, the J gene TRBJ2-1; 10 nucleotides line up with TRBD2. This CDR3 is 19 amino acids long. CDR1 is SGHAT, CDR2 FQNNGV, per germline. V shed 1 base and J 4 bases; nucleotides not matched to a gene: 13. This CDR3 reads CASSLALAGAQGKYNEQFF. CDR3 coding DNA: TGTGCCAGCAGCTTAGCGCTAGCGGGGGCCCAAGGAAAATACAATGAGCAGTTCTTC. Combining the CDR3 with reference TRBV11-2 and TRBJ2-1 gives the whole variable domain EAGVAQSPRYKIIEKRQSVAFWCNPISGHATLYWYQQILGQGPKLLIQFQNNGVVDDSQLPKDRFSAERLKGVDSTLKIQPAKLEDSAVYLCASSLALAGAQGKYNEQFFGPGTRLTVL.

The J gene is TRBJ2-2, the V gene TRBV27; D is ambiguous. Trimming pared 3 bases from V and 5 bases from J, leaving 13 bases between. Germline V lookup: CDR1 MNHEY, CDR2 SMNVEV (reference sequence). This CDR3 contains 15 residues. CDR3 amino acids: CASSFLNRKTGELFF. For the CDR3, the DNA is TGTGCCAGCAGTTTTTTGAACAGAAAGACCGGGGAGCTGTTTTTT.

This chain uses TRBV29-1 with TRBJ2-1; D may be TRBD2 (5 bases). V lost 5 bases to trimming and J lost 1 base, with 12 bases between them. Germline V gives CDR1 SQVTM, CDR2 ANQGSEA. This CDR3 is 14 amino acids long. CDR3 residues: CSVLLADSYNEQFF. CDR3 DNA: TGCAGCGTTCTGCTAGCTGATTCCTACAATGAGCAGTTCTTC.

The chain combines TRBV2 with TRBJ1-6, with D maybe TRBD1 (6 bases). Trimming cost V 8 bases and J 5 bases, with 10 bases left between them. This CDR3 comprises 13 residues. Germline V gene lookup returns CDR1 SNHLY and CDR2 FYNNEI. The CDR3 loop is CASGTFHNSPLHF. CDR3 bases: TGTGCCAGCGGGACATTTCATAATTCACCCCTCCACTTT.

The CDR3 loop reads CATSDLTDGYTF. The CDR3 bases are TGTGCCACCAGTGATTTGACAGATGGCTACACCTTC. This sequence joins TRBV24-1 and TRBJ1-2; unclear D gene. V was pared by 0 bases and J by 6 bases, with 4 bases between. The CDR3 spans 12 residues. Germline CDR1 reads KGHDR; CDR2 reads SFDVKD.

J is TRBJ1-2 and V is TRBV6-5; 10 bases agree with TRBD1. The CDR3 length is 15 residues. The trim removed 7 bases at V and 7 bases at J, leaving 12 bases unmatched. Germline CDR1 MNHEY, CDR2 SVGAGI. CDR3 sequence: CASNPARTGGSGYTF. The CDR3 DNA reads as TGTGCCAGCAACCCGGCGAGGACAGGGGGAAGTGGCTACACCTTC.

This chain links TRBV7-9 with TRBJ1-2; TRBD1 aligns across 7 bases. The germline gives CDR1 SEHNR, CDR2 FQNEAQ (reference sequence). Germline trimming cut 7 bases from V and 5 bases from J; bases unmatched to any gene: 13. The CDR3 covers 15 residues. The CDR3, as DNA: TGTGCCAGCAACCCTCTTCGGGACAGAAGGTATGGCTACACCTTC. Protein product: CASNPLRDRRYGYTF.

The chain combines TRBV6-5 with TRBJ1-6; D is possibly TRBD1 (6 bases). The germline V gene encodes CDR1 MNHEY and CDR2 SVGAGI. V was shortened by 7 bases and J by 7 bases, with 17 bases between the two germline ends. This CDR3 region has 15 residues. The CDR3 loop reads CASTQGGGDNSPLHF. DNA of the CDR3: TGTGCCAGCACCCAAGGGGGGGGCGACAATTCACCCCTCCACTTT.

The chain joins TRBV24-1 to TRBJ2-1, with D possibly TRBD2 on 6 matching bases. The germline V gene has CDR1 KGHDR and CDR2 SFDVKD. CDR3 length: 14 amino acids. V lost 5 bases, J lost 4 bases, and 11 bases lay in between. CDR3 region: CATSGRGAYNEQFF. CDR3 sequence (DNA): TGTGCCACCAGTGGCCGCGGGGCTTACAATGAGCAGTTCTTC.

The CDR3 nucleotides read TGTGCCAGTAGTATAAGGACAGACTCCACCGGGGAGCTGTTTTTT. This gives the protein CASSIRTDSTGELFF. The chain joins TRBV19 to TRBJ2-2, with a weak D call TRBD1 (6 bases). Between the trimmed V and J ends, which lost 2 bases and 4 bases, there was a span of 11 bases. This CDR3 has 15 amino acids. In germline, CDR1 is LNHDA, CDR2 SQIVND (reference sequence). The full variable domain, its missing parts supplied by reference TRBV19 and TRBJ2-2, is DGGITQSPKYLFRKEGQNVTLSCEQNLNHDAMYWYRQDPGQGLRLIYYSQIVNDFQKGDIAEGYSVSREKKESFPLTVTSAQKNPTAFYLCASSIRTDSTGELFFGEGSRLTVL.

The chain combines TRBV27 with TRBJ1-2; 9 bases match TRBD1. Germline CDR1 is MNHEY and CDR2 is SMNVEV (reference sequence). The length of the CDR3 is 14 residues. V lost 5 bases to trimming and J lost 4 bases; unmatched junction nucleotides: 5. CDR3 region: CASSRTGAGYGYTF. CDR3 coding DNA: TGTGCCAGCAGTAGGACAGGGGCAGGCTATGGCTACACCTTC.

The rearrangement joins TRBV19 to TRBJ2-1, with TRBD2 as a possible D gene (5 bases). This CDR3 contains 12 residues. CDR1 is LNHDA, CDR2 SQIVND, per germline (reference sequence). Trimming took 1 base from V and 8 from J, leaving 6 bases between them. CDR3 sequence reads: CASSIGEYEQFF. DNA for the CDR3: TGTGCCAGTAGTATAGGGGAGTATGAGCAGTTCTTC.

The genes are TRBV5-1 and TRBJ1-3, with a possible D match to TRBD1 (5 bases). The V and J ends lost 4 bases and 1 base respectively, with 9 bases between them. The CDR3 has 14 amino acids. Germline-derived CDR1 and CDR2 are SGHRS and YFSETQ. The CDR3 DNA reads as TGCGCCAGCAGCCAACAGGTATCTGGAAACACCATATATTTT. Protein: CASSQQVSGNTIYF.

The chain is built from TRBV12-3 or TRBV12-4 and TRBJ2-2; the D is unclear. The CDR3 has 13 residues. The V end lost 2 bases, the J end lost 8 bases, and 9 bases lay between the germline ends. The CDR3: CASSLFNEGELFF. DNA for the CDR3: TGTGCCAGCAGTTTATTTAATGAGGGGGAGCTGTTTTTT.

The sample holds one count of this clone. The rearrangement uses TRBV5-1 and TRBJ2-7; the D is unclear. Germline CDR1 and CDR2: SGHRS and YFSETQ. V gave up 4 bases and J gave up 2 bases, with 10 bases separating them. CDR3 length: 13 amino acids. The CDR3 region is CASSKDRTYEQYF. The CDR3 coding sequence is TGCGCCAGCAGCAAGGACCGTACCTACGAGCAGTACTTC.

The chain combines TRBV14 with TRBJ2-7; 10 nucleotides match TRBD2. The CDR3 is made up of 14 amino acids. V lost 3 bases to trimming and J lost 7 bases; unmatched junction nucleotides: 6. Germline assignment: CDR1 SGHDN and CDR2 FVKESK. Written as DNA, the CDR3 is TGTGCCAGCAGCCAGATTCTAGCGGGGGTGGAGCAGTACTTC. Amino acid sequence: CASSQILAGVEQYF. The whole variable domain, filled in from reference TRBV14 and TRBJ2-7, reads EAGVTQFPSHSVIEKGQTVTLRCDPISGHDNLYWYRRVMGKEIKFLLHFVKESKQDESGMPNNRFLAERTGGTYSTLKVQPAELEDSGVYFCASSQILAGVEQYFGPGTRLTVT.

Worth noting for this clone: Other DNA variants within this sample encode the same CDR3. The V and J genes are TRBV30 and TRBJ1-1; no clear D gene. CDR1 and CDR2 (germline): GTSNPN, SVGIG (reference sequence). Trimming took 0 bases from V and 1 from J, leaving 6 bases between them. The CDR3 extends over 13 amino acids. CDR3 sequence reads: CAWSVRENTEAFF. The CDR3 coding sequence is TGTGCCTGGAGTGTACGGGAGAACACTGAAGCTTTCTTT.

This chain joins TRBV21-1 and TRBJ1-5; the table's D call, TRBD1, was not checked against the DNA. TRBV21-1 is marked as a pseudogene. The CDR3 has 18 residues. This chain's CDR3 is CASSKLAGGLQGNQPQHF. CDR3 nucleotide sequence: TGTGCCAGCAGCAAGTTGGCCGGGGGCTTACAGGGGAATCAGCCCCAGCATTTT.

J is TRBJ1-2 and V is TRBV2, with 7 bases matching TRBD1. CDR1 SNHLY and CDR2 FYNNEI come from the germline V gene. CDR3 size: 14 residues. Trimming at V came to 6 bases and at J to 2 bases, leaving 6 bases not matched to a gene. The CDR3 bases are TGTGCCAGCAGCCTGACAGGGACAAACTATGGCTACACCTTC. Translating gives CASSLTGTNYGYTF.

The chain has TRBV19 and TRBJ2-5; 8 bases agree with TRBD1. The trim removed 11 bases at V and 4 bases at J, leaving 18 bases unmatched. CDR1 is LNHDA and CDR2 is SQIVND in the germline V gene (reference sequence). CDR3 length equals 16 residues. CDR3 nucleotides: TGTGCCTCCAAGCGGACAGGGTCTGTCGTAGGAGAGACCCAGTACTTC. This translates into CASKRTGSVVGETQYF. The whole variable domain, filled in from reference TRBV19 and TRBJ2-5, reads DGGITQSPKYLFRKEGQNVTLSCEQNLNHDAMYWYRQDPGQGLRLIYYSQIVNDFQKGDIAEGYSVSREKKESFPLTVTSAQKNPTAFYLCASKRTGSVVGETQYFGPGTRLLVL.

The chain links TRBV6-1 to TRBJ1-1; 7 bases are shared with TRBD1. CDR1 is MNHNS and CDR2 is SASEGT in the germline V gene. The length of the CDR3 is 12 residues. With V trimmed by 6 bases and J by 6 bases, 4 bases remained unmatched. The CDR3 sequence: CASRVTGAEAFF. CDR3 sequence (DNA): TGTGCCAGCAGGGTAACAGGGGCTGAAGCTTTCTTT.

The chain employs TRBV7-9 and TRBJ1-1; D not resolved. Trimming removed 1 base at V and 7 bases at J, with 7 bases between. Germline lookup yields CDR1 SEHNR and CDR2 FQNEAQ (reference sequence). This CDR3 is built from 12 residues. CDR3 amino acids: CASSLVGREAFF. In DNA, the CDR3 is TGTGCCAGCAGCTTAGTTGGACGTGAAGCTTTCTTT.